The next 8 T cell receptor beta chains were all read from a single sample in a study of Graves' ophthalmopathy and Graves' hyperthyroidism. From RNA, the CDR3 regions of TCR beta chains were amplified and sequenced. HTBI primers were employed in first-round RT-PCR, then a second-round multiplex PCR followed. One entry per CDR3 protein, called by TCRdb with MiXCR from the multiplex PCR reads. The table records approximately 1.2 million distinct CDR3 sequences, 35% to 40% of them present only once. What was sequenced was peripheral blood or thyroid tissue (not recorded which). These receptors all stem from an adult man with Graves' hyperthyroidism.

About this clonotype: One base away lies a much larger clone, so this may be a sequencing read error. The chain couples TRBV7-2 to TRBJ2-5; 9 bases are a match to TRBD1. V lost 3 bases and J lost 7; bases outside the gene matches: 9. Germline CDR1 SGHTA, CDR2 FQGNSA. This CDR3 has 15 residues. The DNA of the CDR3 is TGTGCCAGCAGCTTGACCGGACAGGGGTCAAGGACCCAGTACTTC. Amino acids: CASSLTGQGSRTQYF.

Concerning this clonotype: A much larger clone differs by one base, so this may be a read error. The J gene is TRBJ2-2, the V gene TRBV24-1; D ambiguous. Trimming removed 7 bases from V and 4 bases from J, with 9 bases in between. Germline V gene data show CDR1 as KGHDR and CDR2 as SFDVKD. This CDR3 spans 13 amino acids. The CDR3 DNA sequence: TGTGCCACCAGGGGCAGCTCCACCGGGGAGCTGTTTTTT. Translating gives CATRGSSTGELFF.

The sample holds many counts of this clonotype. The rearrangement uses TRBV7-2 and TRBJ1-6; D may be TRBD1 (5 bases). Germline assignment: CDR1 SGHTA and CDR2 FQGNSA. The CDR3 spans 14 residues. The V and J ends lost 7 bases and 7 bases respectively, with 14 bases between them. The CDR3 DNA sequence: TGTGCCAGCACCGTAAGGGGTAAAAATTCACCCCTCCACTTT. This encodes CASTVRGKNSPLHF.

This clonotype was counted a single time. The gene calls are TRBV7-2 and TRBJ1-6; a weak D match, TRBD1 (5 bases). Germline values: CDR1 SGHTA, CDR2 FQGNSA. Trimming took off 5 bases at V and 9 bases at J, with 14 bases between the two ends. This CDR3 is built from 14 residues. This chain's CDR3 is CASSPGRNSSPLHF. The CDR3 DNA reads as TGTGCCAGCAGCCCGGGACGGAACAGTTCACCCCTCCACTTT.

The J gene is TRBJ2-5, the V gene TRBV29-1, with 12 bases fitting TRBD1. The CDR3 runs to 13 residues. V shed 4 bases and J 5 bases; nucleotides not matched to a gene: 2. The germline gives CDR1 SQVTM, CDR2 ANQGSEA. CDR3 protein: CSVVGTGGETQYF. In DNA, the CDR3 is TGCAGCGTTGTCGGGACAGGGGGCGAGACCCAGTACTTC.

This clonotype was seen many times. V is TRBV7-2 and J is TRBJ1-2; D is uncertain. The ends were cut back, 3 bases at V and 3 bases at J, with 5 bases in the middle. This CDR3 comprises 12 residues. Germline loops: CDR1 SGHTA, CDR2 FQGNSA. The CDR3 coding sequence is TGTGCCAGCAGCTTCCCCGACTATGGCTACACCTTC. It translates to CASSFPDYGYTF.

The sample holds a few counts of this clonotype. A much more abundant neighbour one base away suggests this may be a read error. This chain links TRBV9 with TRBJ1-4, with D unresolved. Per germline, CDR1 SGDLS and CDR2 YYNGEE. The CDR3 covers 14 residues. This chain's CDR3 is CAGSVGGTNEKLFF. The CDR3 DNA reads as TGTGCCGGCAGCGTAGGAGGAACTAATGAAAAACTGTTTTTT.

The rearrangement joins TRBV7-9 to TRBJ1-4; no clear D gene. Trimming removed 1 base at V and 8 bases at J, with 14 bases between. The CDR3 is 15 residues long. The germline gives CDR1 SEHNR, CDR2 FQNEAQ (reference sequence). CDR3 sequence: CASSLEAVYVEKLFF. The CDR3 nucleotides are TGTGCCAGCAGCTTAGAGGCGGTCTACGTGGAAAAACTGTTTTTT.